These 30 T cell receptor beta chains share one sample of origin, sequenced in a study of Tregs in tolerant kidney transplant recipients. This table comes from immunoSEQ multiplex PCR, and its TCRdb copy is limited to in-frame clones, with some not included. This sample has some 66,000 clones, with roughly 89% found just once. The specimen was CD8+ T cells from blood, collected before the transplant. The source of these receptors is a human donor who received a combined kidney and bone marrow transplant.

The chain couples TRBV27 to TRBJ2-3, with 11 bases matching TRBD1. Germline CDR1 and CDR2: MNHEY and SMNVEV (reference sequence). Germline trimming cut 4 bases from V and 4 bases from J; bases unmatched to any gene: 1. The CDR3 extends over 14 amino acids. The CDR3 region is CASSSGQGADTQYF. Here the CDR3 DNA reads TGTGCCAGCAGTTCGGGACAGGGGGCAGATACGCAGTATTTT.

The chain has TRBV9 and TRBJ2-7, with 8 bases fitting TRBD1. This CDR3 comprises 15 residues. The junction had 11 bases not matched to a gene; V was cut back by 4 bases and J by 5 bases. CDR1 is SGDLS and CDR2 is YYNGEE in the germline V gene. In DNA form, the CDR3 reads TGTGCCAGCAGCTCACGGACAGGGCTTAGGGACGAGCAGTACTTC. This translates into CASSSRTGLRDEQYF.

The genes are TRBV9 and TRBJ2-5; perhaps TRBD2 as D (5 bases). The CDR3 runs 17 residues. Germline assignment: CDR1 SGDLS and CDR2 YYNGEE. Trimming removed 0 bases from V and 3 bases from J, with 18 bases in between. The CDR3 reads CASSVAPSGSGKETQYF. The CDR3 nucleotides are TGTGCCAGCAGCGTAGCCCCTTCGGGTTCCGGGAAAGAGACCCAGTACTTC.

This clone was counted only a few times. The chain couples TRBV2 to TRBJ1-1, with D perhaps TRBD1 (6 bases). V was trimmed by 2 bases and J by 0 bases, leaving 10 bases between them. CDR1 and CDR2 (germline): SNHLY, FYNNEI. The CDR3 is 15 residues long. CDR3 DNA sequence: TGTGCCAGCAGTGAAACGGGACATTTGAACACTGAAGCTTTCTTT. This translates into CASSETGHLNTEAFF.

As regards this clone: In the same sample, other DNA sequences code for this CDR3. The CDR3 nucleotides read TGTGCCACCAGCACAAGACAGGGCGCTAATTCACCCCTCCACTTT. Its protein product is CATSTRQGANSPLHF. The gene calls are TRBV15 and TRBJ1-6, with 7 bases lining up with TRBD1. The ends lost 4 bases at V and 6 bases at J; junction bases unmatched: 6. Germline V CDR1 and CDR2: LNHNV, YYDKDF (reference sequence). The CDR3 covers 15 residues.

The chain employs TRBV5-1 and TRBJ1-2; 7 nucleotides match TRBD1. The germline V gene encodes CDR1 SGHRS and CDR2 YFSETQ. After removal of 4 bases from V and 6 bases from J, the junction contained 9 bases not matched to a gene. The CDR3 consists of 14 residues. CDR3 nucleotides: TGCGCCAGCAGCATCCTACAGGGGAGGCATGGCTACACCTTC. Translating it yields CASSILQGRHGYTF.

This chain joins TRBV5-4 and TRBJ2-5; 9 nucleotides agree with TRBD2. The CDR3 is 13 residues long. In germline, CDR1 is SGHNT, CDR2 YYREEE (reference sequence). J gave up 5 bases and V 4 bases, and 3 bases lay outside the gene matches. CDR3 in amino acids: CASSPTSGETQYF. The CDR3 DNA is TGTGCCAGCAGCCCGACTAGCGGCGAGACCCAGTACTTC.

This chain joins TRBV11-3 and TRBJ2-7; D is possibly TRBD1 (6 bases). CDR1 is SGHNT and CDR2 is YENEEA in the germline V gene. The CDR3 runs 13 residues. V shed 3 bases and J shed 3 bases, with 9 bases lying between them. The CDR3 protein is CASSLDSSYEQYF. The CDR3 DNA reads TGTGCCAGCAGCTTGGACAGTAGCTACGAGCAGTACTTC. Looking up the rest from reference TRBV11-3 and TRBJ2-7 gives the full variable domain: EAGVVQSPRYKIIEKKQPVAFWCNPISGHNTLYWYLQNLGQGPELLIRYENEEAVDDSQLPKDRFSAERLKGVDSTLKIQPAELGDSAVYLCASSLDSSYEQYFGPGTRLTVT.

This chain links TRBV4-3 with TRBJ2-5; D might be TRBD1 (6 bases). The CDR3 is 15 amino acids. Trimming took off 2 bases at V and 4 bases at J, with 14 bases between the two ends. CDR1 and CDR2 (germline): LGHNA, YSLEER. CDR3 protein: CASSQIGGPPETQYF. The DNA of the CDR3 is TGCGCCAGCAGCCAAATAGGGGGACCACCAGAGACCCAGTACTTC.

This chain connects TRBV19 to TRBJ2-7, with 8 nucleotides matching TRBD2. Germline V CDR1 and CDR2: LNHDA, SQIVND (reference sequence). The CDR3 runs to 15 residues. J lost 3 bases, V lost 5 bases, and 9 bases had no gene match. In DNA form, the CDR3 reads TGTGCCAGTAGTCTAACGGCGGGAGGATACTACGAGCAGTACTTC. Translated: CASSLTAGGYYEQYF.

This chain joins TRBV15 and TRBJ2-1; D perhaps matches TRBD2 (5 bases). The CDR3 length is 16 residues. The germline gives CDR1 LNHNV, CDR2 YYDKDF (reference sequence). The V gene lost 6 bases and the J gene lost 0 bases, with 15 bases spanning the gap. CDR3 DNA sequence: TGTGCCACCAGAGGAGGCAGACTCGGCTCCTACAATGAGCAGTTCTTC. Protein: CATRGGRLGSYNEQFF.

The chain uses TRBV6-5 and TRBJ1-4, with 8 bases matching TRBD1. CDR1 and CDR2 (germline): MNHEY, SVGAGI. The CDR3 contains 15 residues. The trim removed 3 bases at V and 6 bases at J, leaving 6 bases unmatched. The chain's CDR3 is CASSYRTGKDEKLFF. The CDR3 region has the DNA TGTGCCAGCAGTTATCGGACAGGGAAGGATGAAAAACTGTTTTTT.

The gene calls are TRBV7-2 and TRBJ2-3; D is perhaps TRBD1 (5 bases). Trimming removed 8 bases at V and 1 base at J, with 10 bases between. CDR1 SGHTA and CDR2 FQGNSA come from the germline V gene. CDR3 length: 13 amino acids. Written as DNA, the CDR3 is TGTGCCAGCGGGGCGTTGGGCACAGATACGCAGTATTTT. This encodes CASGALGTDTQYF.

This sequence joins TRBV5-6 and TRBJ2-5, with D maybe TRBD1 (6 bases). CDR3 length: 15 residues. With 2 bases removed from V and 0 bases from J, the gap between germline ends came to 11 bases. Germline CDR1 and CDR2: SGHDT and YYEEEE. The CDR3, as DNA: TGTGCCAGCAGCTTAGACAGGCAGTACCAAGAGACCCAGTACTTC. Its protein is CASSLDRQYQETQYF.

This sequence joins TRBV7-6 and TRBJ2-1, with TRBD2 matching 8 bases. V shed 1 base, J shed 9 bases, and the junction held 11 bases outside the gene matches. The CDR3 has 16 residues. Germline lookup yields CDR1 SGHVS and CDR2 FNYEAQ. Here the CDR3 DNA reads TGTGCCAGCAGCTTAGAGACGGGGGGGGGCTTCGCTGAGCAGTTCTTC. Amino acid sequence: CASSLETGGGFAEQFF. Based on the CDR3 plus reference TRBV7-6 and TRBJ2-1, the full variable domain is GAGVSQSPRYKVTKRGQDVALRCDPISGHVSLYWYRQALGQGPEFLTYFNYEAQQDKSGLPNDRFSAERPEGSISTLTIQRTEQRDSAMYRCASSLETGGGFAEQFFGPGTRLTVL.

The genes are TRBV9 and TRBJ2-3; 9 positions match TRBD2. This CDR3 contains 16 residues. The J segment lost 1 base and the V segment lost 0 bases, leaving 3 bases of the junction unmatched. The germline V gene has CDR1 SGDLS and CDR2 YYNGEE. In DNA, the CDR3 is TGTGCCAGCAGCGTAGGGTTAGCGGGAGGCACAGATACGCAGTATTTT. It codes for CASSVGLAGGTDTQYF.

This chain connects TRBV7-9 to TRBJ2-1, with D possibly TRBD1 on 5 matching bases. Trimming pared 0 bases from V and 0 bases from J, leaving 6 bases between. The CDR3 sequence is 15 residues long. Germline loops: CDR1 SEHNR, CDR2 FQNEAQ (reference sequence). The CDR3 DNA reads as TGTGCCAGCAGCTTAGCAGGGGCCTCCTACAATGAGCAGTTCTTC. Its protein product is CASSLAGASYNEQFF.

This clone was recorded only once. The chain couples TRBV7-9 to TRBJ1-2; maybe TRBD1 (6 bases). The CDR3 is 13 residues long. V lost 5 bases and J 6 bases, leaving 13 bases between the germline ends. The germline gives CDR1 SEHNR, CDR2 FQNEAQ (reference sequence). The CDR3 protein is CASSADRRDGYTF. The CDR3 nucleotides are TGTGCCAGCAGCGCGGACAGACGCGATGGCTACACCTTC.

The chain uses TRBV5-4 and TRBJ1-6; D gene unclear. This CDR3 has 14 residues. Germline V gives CDR1 SGHNT, CDR2 YYREEE (reference sequence). Trimming stripped 3 bases from V and 0 bases from J, with 4 bases between. CDR3 DNA: TGTGCCAGCAGCTGGCACTCCTATAATTCACCCCTCCACTTT. Its translation is CASSWHSYNSPLHF.

The J gene is TRBJ1-2, the V gene TRBV4-1; 8 positions agree with TRBD1. The V gene's germline CDR1 is MGHRA and CDR2 YSYEKL. The trim removed 0 bases at V and 8 bases at J, leaving 8 bases unmatched. This CDR3 has 15 amino acids. For the CDR3, the DNA is TGCGCCAGCAGCCAAGATTGGGCCAGGGGGCAAGGCTACACCTTC. As protein: CASSQDWARGQGYTF.

The chain has TRBV27 and TRBJ2-1, with unresolved D. Trimming took off 2 bases at V and 5 bases at J, with 7 bases between the two ends. Looked up from germline, CDR1 is MNHEY and CDR2 is SMNVEV (reference sequence). The CDR3 is 13 residues long. CDR3 DNA sequence: TGTGCCAGCAGTTTAACCAGAAACAATGAGCAGTTCTTC. This encodes CASSLTRNNEQFF.

This clone has a single count. The V call is TRBV13, the J call TRBJ2-5; D possibly corresponds to TRBD2 (6 bases). CDR1 is PRHDT and CDR2 is FYEKMQ in the germline V gene (reference sequence). The CDR3 has 14 residues. Trimming pared 5 bases from V and 0 bases from J, leaving 10 bases between. The CDR3 DNA is TGTGCCAGCAGCGCAGGACTACACCAAGAGACCCAGTACTTC. Translation gives CASSAGLHQETQYF. Variable domain in full (rest from reference TRBV13 and TRBJ2-5): AAGVIQSPRHLIKEKRETATLKCYPIPRHDTVYWYQQGPGQDPQFLISFYEKMQSDKGSIPDRFSAQQFSDYHSELNMSSLELGDSALYFCASSAGLHQETQYFGPGTRLLVL.

This chain uses TRBV9 with TRBJ2-3; D might be TRBD1 (6 bases). There are 13 residues in the CDR3. From germline, CDR1 is SGDLS and CDR2 YYNGEE. The ends were cut back, 8 bases at V and 0 bases at J, with 10 bases in the middle. CDR3 protein: CASSDRSTDTQYF. The CDR3 DNA sequence: TGTGCCAGTTCGGACAGAAGCACAGATACGCAGTATTTT.

The chain carries TRBV7-3 and TRBJ2-1, with 7 bases matching TRBD2. Germline loops: CDR1 SGHTA, CDR2 FQGTGA. The J segment lost 6 bases and the V segment lost 2 bases, leaving 10 bases of the junction unmatched. The CDR3 has 16 amino acids. The CDR3 region is CASSLVRAGRANEQFF. CDR3 nucleotide sequence: TGTGCCAGCAGCTTAGTCCGGGCGGGGAGGGCCAATGAGCAGTTCTTC.

CDR3 in DNA: TGTGCCAGCAGCTTAGTAAGGACAGGCCCTAGCTCTGGAAACACCATATATTTT. Translation: CASSLVRTGPSSGNTIYF. The gene calls are TRBV7-8 and TRBJ1-3; 7 positions agree with TRBD1. Trimming at V came to 1 base and at J to 0 bases, leaving 9 bases not matched to a gene. There are 18 residues in the CDR3. CDR1 is SGHVS and CDR2 is FQNEAQ in the germline V gene.

V usage is TRBV7-8 and J usage is TRBJ2-1; TRBD1 matches at 8 bases. This CDR3 has 18 residues. Germline CDR1 is SGHVS and CDR2 is FQNEAQ. The V and J ends lost 5 bases and 3 bases, in that order; junction bases with no gene match: 15. CDR3 residues: CASSGYHTGTGHYNEQFF. The DNA for the CDR3 is TGTGCCAGCAGCGGGTATCACACCGGGACAGGCCACTACAATGAGCAGTTCTTC.

The chain couples TRBV7-2 to TRBJ2-3; 9 bases line up with TRBD2. This CDR3 region has 19 residues. Looked up from germline, CDR1 is SGHTA and CDR2 is FQGNSA. V trimming: 1 base; J trimming: 2 bases; junction bases outside the gene matches: 13. The CDR3 loop is CASSLDRWTSVRNTDTQYF. As DNA, the CDR3 is TGTGCCAGCAGCTTAGATCGCTGGACTAGCGTCCGTAACACAGATACGCAGTATTTT. Drawing the rest from reference TRBV7-2 and TRBJ2-3, the complete variable domain is GAGVSQSPSNKVTEKGKDVELRCDPISGHTALYWYRQSLGQGLEFLIYFQGNSAPDKSGLPSDRFSAERTGGSVSTLTIQRTQQEDSAVYLCASSLDRWTSVRNTDTQYFGPGTRLTVL.

The rearrangement joins TRBV28 to TRBJ1-2; the match to TRBD1 covers 7 bases. J was trimmed by 3 bases and V by 6 bases; bases with no gene match: 4. This CDR3 is built from 13 residues. The germline V gene has CDR1 MDHEN and CDR2 SYDVKM. The CDR3 here is CASRGTGDYGYTF. The CDR3 DNA is TGTGCCAGCAGGGGAACAGGGGACTATGGCTACACCTTC.

This sequence joins TRBV9 and TRBJ2-1; 12 nucleotides line up with TRBD2. V trimming: 3 bases; J trimming: 4 bases; junction bases outside the gene matches: 11. This CDR3 has 18 residues. Germline assignment: CDR1 SGDLS and CDR2 YYNGEE. DNA for the CDR3: TGTGCCAGCAGCGCGCCAGCGACTAGCGGGAGAGGGTACAATGAGCAGTTCTTC. It is translated as CASSAPATSGRGYNEQFF.

The J gene is TRBJ2-1, the V gene TRBV19, with TRBD2 as a possible D gene (7 bases). Germline-derived CDR1 and CDR2 are LNHDA and SQIVND (reference sequence). V shed 3 bases and J shed 16 bases, with 22 bases lying between them. The CDR3 extends over 14 amino acids. CDR3 bases: TGTGCCAGTAGTATCTTGGGTGGGGGGGGCGCGATATTCTTC. Amino acid sequence: CASSILGGGGAIFF.